The TCR beta chain described here comes from a study of metastatic and nonmetastatic thyroid tumors. TCRdb re-called the PCR reads via MiXCR. The table records fewer than 15,000 clones, 28% of them present only once. All patients were untreated before thyroid surgery. The CDR3 runs 15 residues. Germline CDR1 is MDHEN and CDR2 is SYDVKM. Germline trimming cut 3 bases from V and 3 bases from J; bases unmatched to any gene: 4. The specimen was tumor tissue. This sequence joins TRBV28 and TRBJ2-7; 11 bases agree with TRBD2. This receptor was taken from a female donor with papillary thyroid cancer or a benign thyroid nodule (not recorded which). Some clones in this sample may be carry-over from other donors' samples. DNA for the CDR3: TGTGCCAGCAGTTTTACTAGCGGGAGTGGCTACGAGCAGTACTTC. Translating it yields CASSFTSGSGYEQYF. The full variable domain, rest sourced from reference TRBV28 and TRBJ2-7, is DVKVTQSSRYLVKRTGEKVFLECVQDMDHENMFWYRQDPGLGLRLIYFSYDVKMKEKGDIPEGYSVSREKKERFSLILESASTNQTSMYLCASSFTSGSGYEQYFGPGTRLTVT.